The 23 T cell receptor beta chains given below trace back to one sample, sequenced in a study of T cell repertoires in cytomegalovirus infection. The antigens for these receptors are not known. From the reads, TCRdb called clonotypes with MiXCR, one entry per CDR3 protein. The table has around 800,000 distinct CDR3 sequences, about 30% seen once. The sample was cultured CD8+ T cells from PBMCs, taken from culture after CMV antigen stimulation. These receptors came from a human donor in good health (CMV status not recorded). Some clones in this sample may be carry-over from other donors' samples.

The chain recombines TRBV7-9 with TRBJ2-3, with a tentative D call TRBD1 (6 bases). The CDR3 extends over 15 amino acids. Per the germline V gene, CDR1 is SEHNR and CDR2 is FQNEAQ (reference sequence). The germline V and J ends were trimmed by 8 bases and 0 bases, with 15 bases remaining between them. The CDR3 region is CASRRDTTSTDTQYF. In DNA, the CDR3 is TGTGCCAGCCGCCGGGACACCACTAGCACAGATACGCAGTATTTT.

The genes are TRBV25-1 and TRBJ1-4; tentatively, D is TRBD1 (5 bases). V was trimmed by 5 bases and J by 0 bases, leaving 22 bases between them. This CDR3 has 19 amino acids. Germline V CDR1 and CDR2: MGHDK, SYGVNS. CDR3 loop: CASSFDSPPTRATNEKLFF. The CDR3 DNA follows: TGTGCCAGCAGTTTCGACAGCCCTCCCACCCGTGCAACTAATGAAAAACTGTTTTTT.

This sequence joins TRBV10-3 and TRBJ2-6; D tentatively fits TRBD1 or TRBD2 (5 bases each). Germline CDR1 and CDR2: ENHRY and SYGVKD. V lost 11 bases to trimming and J lost 4 bases, with 12 bases between them. This CDR3 is built from 13 residues. CDR3 DNA sequence: TGTGCCCTAAGTGGGGACGGGGCCAACGTCCTGACTTTC. Residues: CALSGDGANVLTF.

A few counts support this clonotype. This chain joins TRBV6-1 and TRBJ2-1, with D possibly being TRBD1 or TRBD2 (5 bases each). This CDR3 comprises 13 residues. Germline V gene sequence: CDR1 MNHNS, CDR2 SASEGT. Trimming took off 5 bases at V and 9 bases at J, with 14 bases between the two ends. The CDR3 bases are TGTGCCAGCAGTTACGGGGTTGGGACTGAGCAGTTCTTC. It translates to CASSYGVGTEQFF.

This clonotype was seen a handful of times. The chain carries TRBV6-6 and TRBJ2-7; 12 bases are shared with TRBD2. J gave up 0 bases and V 0 bases, and 3 bases lay outside the gene matches. The CDR3 is 17 residues long. CDR1 is MNHNY, CDR2 SVGAGI, per germline (reference sequence). The CDR3 sequence is CASSYSLAGGPSYEQYF. The CDR3 DNA reads TGTGCCAGCAGTTACTCTCTAGCGGGGGGGCCCTCCTACGAGCAGTACTTC.

Remarks on this clonotype: This may come from a read error, since a much larger clone is one base off. V is TRBV7-2 and J is TRBJ2-7; 7 bases are a match to TRBD1. The germline gives CDR1 SGHTA, CDR2 FQGNSA. The CDR3 extends over 12 amino acids. CDR3 nucleotide sequence: TGTGCCAACAGCTTTACAGGGGTCGAGCAGTACTTC. It translates to CANSFTGVEQYF.

The chain employs TRBV6-6 and TRBJ2-7; the D is unclear. Between the trimmed V and J ends, which lost 2 bases and 4 bases, there was a span of 15 bases. CDR1 is MNHNY and CDR2 is SVGAGI in the germline V gene (reference sequence). The CDR3 consists of 15 residues. DNA for the CDR3: TGTGCCAGCAGTTACATGGGCCCCTCGGATTACGAGCAGTACTTC. This encodes CASSYMGPSDYEQYF.

The chain links TRBV4-3 to TRBJ1-1, with TRBD1 matching 9 bases. Germline V gene sequence: CDR1 LGHNA, CDR2 YSLEER. Trimming took 6 bases from V and 1 from J; bases not matched to a gene: 3. This CDR3 comprises 14 residues. The CDR3 here is CASRATGGNTEAFF. The DNA of the CDR3 is TGCGCCAGCAGGGCGACAGGGGGGAACACTGAAGCTTTCTTT.

This clonotype has a handful of counts. This chain uses TRBV5-1 with TRBJ1-1; maybe TRBD1 (6 bases). The CDR3 runs to 14 residues. Per the germline V gene, CDR1 is SGHRS and CDR2 is YFSETQ. V lost 4 bases, J lost 1 base, and 11 bases lay in between. The CDR3 sequence is CASSGGGANTEAFF. CDR3 sequence (DNA): TGCGCCAGCAGCGGGGGGGGGGCGAACACTGAAGCTTTCTTT. Filled out from reference TRBV5-1 and TRBJ1-1, the complete variable domain reads KAGVTQTPRYLIKTRGQQVTLSCSPISGHRSVSWYQQTPGQGLQFLFEYFSETQRNKGNFPGRFSGRQFSNSRSEMNVSTLELGDSALYLCASSGGGANTEAFFGQGTRLTVV.

The J gene is TRBJ2-7, the V gene TRBV7-6; 7 nucleotides agree with TRBD1. Germline V lookup: CDR1 SGHVS, CDR2 FNYEAQ. Losses at the gene ends were 3 bases for V and 4 bases for J; bases not matched to a gene: 6. CDR3 length equals 14 residues. The CDR3 DNA is TGTGCCAGCAGCTTGGAGACAGGGATGTACGAGCAGTACTTC. This encodes CASSLETGMYEQYF.

The chain has TRBV19 and TRBJ1-1; D unresolved. The CDR3 loop spans 13 amino acids. The V end lost 6 bases, the J end lost 3 bases, and 11 bases lay between the germline ends. Germline V gene data show CDR1 as LNHDA and CDR2 as SQIVND (reference sequence). The CDR3 loop reads CASRPGRYTEAFF. For the CDR3, the DNA is TGTGCCAGTAGGCCCGGAAGATACACTGAAGCTTTCTTT.

This chain uses TRBV6-1 with TRBJ2-7; the D gene could be TRBD1 or TRBD2 (5 bases each). The CDR3 is 16 amino acids. V was trimmed by 5 bases and J by 1 base, leaving 18 bases between them. Germline CDR1 MNHNS, CDR2 SASEGT. The CDR3 protein is CASSHRDGLYSYEQYF. The DNA of the CDR3 is TGTGCCAGCAGTCATCGGGACGGATTATATTCCTACGAGCAGTACTTC.

This clonotype was observed once. Germline and junction disagree at one end, which may indicate a read error. This chain links TRBV5-1 with TRBJ2-5, with D perhaps matching TRBD1 (6 bases). CDR3 length equals 14 residues. Germline V lookup: CDR1 SGHRS, CDR2 YFSETQ. CDR3 DNA sequence: TGCGTCAGCAGCCCCTCGACAGGTTTGGAGACCCAGTACTTC. Its translation: CVSSPSTGLETQYF.

This clonotype was observed a handful of times. The chain uses TRBV7-9 and TRBJ1-1; D is possibly TRBD1 (6 bases). CDR3 length: 12 residues. Germline lookup yields CDR1 SEHNR and CDR2 FQNEAQ (reference sequence). V lost 4 bases and J 9 bases, leaving 12 bases between the germline ends. The CDR3 spells CASSSLRDKAFF. The CDR3, as DNA: TGTGCCAGCAGCTCGCTACGGGACAAAGCTTTCTTT. Full variable domain (missing parts from reference TRBV7-9 and TRBJ1-1): DTGVSQNPRHKITKRGQNVTFRCDPISEHNRLYWYRQTLGQGPEFLTYFQNEAQLEKSRLLSDRFSAERPKGSFSTLEIQRTEQGDSAMYLCASSSLRDKAFFGQGTRLTVV.

The rearrangement links TRBV19 to TRBJ1-6, with D perhaps matching TRBD1 (5 bases). CDR3 length: 14 residues. In germline, CDR1 is LNHDA, CDR2 SQIVND (reference sequence). V dropped 6 bases and J dropped 7 bases, with 13 bases sitting between them. CDR3 loop: CASSDGTVNSPLHF. The CDR3, as DNA: TGTGCCAGTAGCGATGGGACCGTAAATTCACCCCTCCACTTT.

This clonotype has just a few counts. CDR3 sequence reads: CASSLTRVYNEQFF. CDR3 bases: TGTGCCAGCAGTTTGACCCGCGTTTACAATGAGCAGTTCTTC. The chain employs TRBV27 and TRBJ2-1; D gene uncertain. The CDR3 runs to 14 residues. Germline CDR1 MNHEY, CDR2 SMNVEV (reference sequence). Trimming left V 3 bases short and J 4 bases short, with 10 bases between.

CDR3 loop: CASSLDHWGGISSGANVLTF. The CDR3 DNA reads TGTGCCAGCAGCTTAGATCATTGGGGAGGAATAAGCTCTGGGGCCAACGTCCTGACTTTC. The J gene is TRBJ2-6, the V gene TRBV11-2; a possible D gene is TRBD2 (6 bases). This CDR3 has 20 amino acids. V lost 0 bases and J 0 bases, leaving 18 bases between the germline ends. The V gene's germline CDR1 is SGHAT and CDR2 FQNNGV.

The sample holds a few counts of this clonotype. The chain recombines TRBV11-1 with TRBJ2-5; D might be TRBD2 (6 bases). CDR1 and CDR2 (germline): SGHAT, FQDESV (reference sequence). The CDR3 has 15 amino acids. V lost 6 bases and J 3 bases, leaving 17 bases between the germline ends. The CDR3 is CASSFFMPSEETQYF. CDR3 DNA sequence: TGTGCCAGCAGTTTTTTTATGCCTAGCGAAGAGACCCAGTACTTC.

The chain links TRBV27 to TRBJ2-5; 9 bases map to TRBD2. The CDR3 contains 14 residues. With V trimmed by 8 bases and J by 5 bases, 9 bases remained unmatched. Germline-derived CDR1 and CDR2 are MNHEY and SMNVEV (reference sequence). CDR3 amino acids: CASQAGGGAETQYF. The DNA of the CDR3 is TGTGCCAGCCAAGCGGGGGGTGGCGCGGAGACCCAGTACTTC.

Details on this clonotype: This may arise from a read error, as a much more abundant clone is one base away. The chain is built from TRBV20-1 and TRBJ2-3, with TRBD1 as a possible D gene (6 bases). Germline V CDR1 and CDR2: DFQATT, SNEGSKA (reference sequence). V was cut by 3 bases and J by 0 bases, with 10 bases left in between. The CDR3 is 14 amino acids. CDR3 region: CSARRRGSTDTQYF. The CDR3 nucleotides read TGCAGTGCTAGGCGCAGGGGAAGCACAGATACGCAGTATTTT.

The chain carries TRBV5-6 and TRBJ1-2, with D perhaps TRBD1 (5 bases). V was clipped by 3 bases and J by 3 bases, with 15 bases between them. The CDR3 totals 15 residues. Germline V gene sequence: CDR1 SGHDT, CDR2 YYEEEE. CDR3 residues: CASSYGTEAYYGYTF. In DNA, the CDR3 is TGTGCCAGCAGCTACGGGACGGAGGCTTACTATGGCTACACCTTC.

This chain uses TRBV6-6 with TRBJ1-4; D is unclear. V was clipped by 6 bases and J by 7 bases, with 21 bases between them. The CDR3 covers 16 residues. Germline CDR1 reads MNHNY; CDR2 reads SVGAGI (reference sequence). CDR3 loop: CASRNTDGGISEKLFF. The CDR3 DNA reads TGTGCCAGCAGAAACACGGACGGAGGCATTAGTGAAAAACTGTTTTTT.

This chain links TRBV11-3 with TRBJ2-2, with 7 bases lining up with TRBD1. CDR1 and CDR2 (germline): SGHNT, YENEEA. V was clipped by 5 bases and J by 0 bases; unmatched bases: 3. The CDR3 has 15 residues. CDR3 residues: CASSPTGANTGELFF. For the CDR3, the DNA is TGTGCCAGCAGCCCCACAGGGGCGAACACCGGGGAGCTGTTTTTT.